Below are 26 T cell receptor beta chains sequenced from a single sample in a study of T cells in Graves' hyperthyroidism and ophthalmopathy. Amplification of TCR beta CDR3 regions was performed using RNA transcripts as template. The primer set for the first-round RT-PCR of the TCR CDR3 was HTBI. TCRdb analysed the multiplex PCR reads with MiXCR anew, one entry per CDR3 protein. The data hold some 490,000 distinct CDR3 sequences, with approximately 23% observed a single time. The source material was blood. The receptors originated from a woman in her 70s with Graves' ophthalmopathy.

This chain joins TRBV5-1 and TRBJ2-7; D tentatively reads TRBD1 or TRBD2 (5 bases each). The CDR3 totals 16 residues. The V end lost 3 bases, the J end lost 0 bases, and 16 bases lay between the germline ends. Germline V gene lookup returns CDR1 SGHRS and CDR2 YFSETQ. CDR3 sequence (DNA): TGCGCCAGCAGCTCTTCCCCCGGGGACCCCTCCTACGAGCAGTACTTC. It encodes CASSSSPGDPSYEQYF.

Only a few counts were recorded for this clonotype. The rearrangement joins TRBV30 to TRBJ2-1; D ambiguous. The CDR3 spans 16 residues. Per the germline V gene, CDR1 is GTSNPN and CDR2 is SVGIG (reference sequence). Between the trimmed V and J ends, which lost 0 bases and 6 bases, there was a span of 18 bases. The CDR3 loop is CAWSVLRTNHFNEQFF. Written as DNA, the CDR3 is TGTGCCTGGAGTGTACTTCGGACCAATCACTTCAATGAGCAGTTCTTC. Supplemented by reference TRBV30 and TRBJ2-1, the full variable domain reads SQTIHQWPATLVQPVGSPLSLECTVEGTSNPNLYWYRQAAGRGLQLLFYSVGIGQISSEVPQNLSASRPQDRQFILSSKKLLLSDSGFYLCAWSVLRTNHFNEQFFGPGTRLTVL.

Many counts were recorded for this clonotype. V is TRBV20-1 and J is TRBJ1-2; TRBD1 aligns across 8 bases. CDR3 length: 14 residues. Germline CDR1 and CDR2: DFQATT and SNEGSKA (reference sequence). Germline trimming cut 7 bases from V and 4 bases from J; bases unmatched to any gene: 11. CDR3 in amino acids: CSVGDRGDSYGYTF. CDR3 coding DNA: TGCAGTGTCGGAGACAGGGGCGACTCCTATGGCTACACCTTC.

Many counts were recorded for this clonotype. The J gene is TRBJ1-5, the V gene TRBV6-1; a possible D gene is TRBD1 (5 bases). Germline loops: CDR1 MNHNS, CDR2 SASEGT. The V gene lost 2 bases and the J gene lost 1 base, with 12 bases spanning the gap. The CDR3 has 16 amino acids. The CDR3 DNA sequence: TGTGCCAGCAGTGAAACGATAGGGGAGAGCAATCAGCCCCAGCATTTT. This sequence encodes CASSETIGESNQPQHF.

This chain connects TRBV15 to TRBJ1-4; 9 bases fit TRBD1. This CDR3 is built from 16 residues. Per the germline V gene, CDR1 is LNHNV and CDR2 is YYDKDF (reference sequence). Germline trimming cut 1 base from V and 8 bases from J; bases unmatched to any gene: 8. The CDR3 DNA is TGTGCCACCAGCAGAGTGGCGGGACAGGGATCCGAAAAACTGTTTTTT. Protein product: CATSRVAGQGSEKLFF.

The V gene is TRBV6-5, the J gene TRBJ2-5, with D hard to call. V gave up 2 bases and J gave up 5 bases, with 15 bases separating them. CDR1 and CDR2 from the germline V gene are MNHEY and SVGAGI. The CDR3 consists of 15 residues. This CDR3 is CASSYRATNRETQYF. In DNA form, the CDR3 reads TGTGCCAGCAGTTACCGCGCCACTAACCGGGAGACCCAGTACTTC.

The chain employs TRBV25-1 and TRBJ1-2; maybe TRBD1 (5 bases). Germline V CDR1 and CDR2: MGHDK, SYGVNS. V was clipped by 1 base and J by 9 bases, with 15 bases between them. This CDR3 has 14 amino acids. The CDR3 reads CASSESGLGGSYTF. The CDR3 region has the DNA TGTGCCAGCAGTGAATCAGGGTTGGGGGGAAGCTACACCTTC.

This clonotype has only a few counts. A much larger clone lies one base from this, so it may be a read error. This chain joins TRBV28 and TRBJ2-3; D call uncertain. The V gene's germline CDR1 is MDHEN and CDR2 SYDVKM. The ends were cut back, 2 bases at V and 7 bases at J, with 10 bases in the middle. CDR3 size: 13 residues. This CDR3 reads CASSLRGRHTQYF. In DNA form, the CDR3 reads TGTGCCAGCAGTTTACGAGGCCGACATACGCAGTATTTT.

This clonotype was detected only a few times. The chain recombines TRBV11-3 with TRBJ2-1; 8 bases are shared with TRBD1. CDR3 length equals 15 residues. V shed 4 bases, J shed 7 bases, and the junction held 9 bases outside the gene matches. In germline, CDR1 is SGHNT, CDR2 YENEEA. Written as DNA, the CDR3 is TGTGCCAGCAGCTACGGACAGGGTTCAGGTAATGAGCAGTTCTTC. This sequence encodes CASSYGQGSGNEQFF.

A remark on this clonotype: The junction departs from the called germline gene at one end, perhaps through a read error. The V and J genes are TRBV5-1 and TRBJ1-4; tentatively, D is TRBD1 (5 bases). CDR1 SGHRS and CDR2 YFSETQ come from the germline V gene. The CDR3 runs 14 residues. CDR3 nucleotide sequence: TGTGCCAGCAGTCAAAACAGGTGGCGGGAAAAACTGTTTTTT. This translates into CASSQNRWREKLFF.

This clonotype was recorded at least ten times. The CDR3, as DNA: TGTGCCAGCAAACAGGGCTCTGGGGCCAACGTCCTGACTTTC. It specifies CASKQGSGANVLTF. The V and J genes are TRBV28 and TRBJ2-6; TRBD1 is a possible D gene (6 bases). Deletions cut 7 bases from V and 0 bases from J, with 7 bases between. This CDR3 is 14 amino acids long. Germline lookup yields CDR1 MDHEN and CDR2 SYDVKM. Based on the CDR3 plus reference TRBV28 and TRBJ2-6, the full variable domain is DVKVTQSSRYLVKRTGEKVFLECVQDMDHENMFWYRQDPGLGLRLIYFSYDVKMKEKGDIPEGYSVSREKKERFSLILESASTNQTSMYLCASKQGSGANVLTFGAGSRLTVL.

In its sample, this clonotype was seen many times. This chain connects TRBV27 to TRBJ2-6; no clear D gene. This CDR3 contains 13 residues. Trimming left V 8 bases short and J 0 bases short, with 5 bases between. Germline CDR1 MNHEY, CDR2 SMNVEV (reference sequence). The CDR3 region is CASRASGANVLTF. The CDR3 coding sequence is TGTGCCAGCCGGGCCTCTGGGGCCAACGTCCTGACTTTC.

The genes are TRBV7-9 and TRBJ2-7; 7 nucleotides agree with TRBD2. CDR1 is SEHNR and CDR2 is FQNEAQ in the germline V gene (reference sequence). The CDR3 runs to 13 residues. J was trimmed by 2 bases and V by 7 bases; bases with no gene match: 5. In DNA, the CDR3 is TGTGCCAGCACCGCTCGGGGGGCCTACGAGCAGTACTTC. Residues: CASTARGAYEQYF.

CDR3 sequence reads: CASSPSVGYNEQFF. The DNA of the CDR3 is TGTGCCAGCTCACCATCCGTAGGGTACAATGAGCAGTTCTTC. V gene TRBV18 combines with J gene TRBJ2-1; D is ambiguous. The germline V gene encodes CDR1 KGHSH and CDR2 LQKENI. The CDR3 has 14 amino acids. V shed 2 bases and J shed 4 bases, with 9 bases lying between them.

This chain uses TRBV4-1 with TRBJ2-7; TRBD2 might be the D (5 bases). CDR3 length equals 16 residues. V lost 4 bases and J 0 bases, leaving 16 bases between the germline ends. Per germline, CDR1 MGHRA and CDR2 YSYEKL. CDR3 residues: CASSPYAGQNSYEQYF. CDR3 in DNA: TGCGCCAGCAGCCCCTATGCGGGTCAAAACTCCTACGAGCAGTACTTC.

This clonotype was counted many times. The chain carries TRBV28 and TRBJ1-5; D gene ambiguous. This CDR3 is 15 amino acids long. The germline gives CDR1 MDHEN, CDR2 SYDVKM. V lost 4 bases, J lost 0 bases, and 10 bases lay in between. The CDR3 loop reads CASSSHLGSNQPQHF. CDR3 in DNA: TGTGCCAGCAGTTCCCACCTCGGTAGCAATCAGCCCCAGCATTTT.

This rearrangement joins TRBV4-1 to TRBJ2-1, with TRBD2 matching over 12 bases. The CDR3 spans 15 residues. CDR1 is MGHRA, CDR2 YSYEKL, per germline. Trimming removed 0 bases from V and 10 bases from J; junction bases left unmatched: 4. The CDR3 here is CASSQELAGGREQFF. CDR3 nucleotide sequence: TGCGCCAGCAGCCAAGAGCTAGCGGGAGGGCGCGAGCAGTTCTTC.

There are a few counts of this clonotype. The chain's CDR3 is CASSQRGVDTQYF. The CDR3 DNA sequence: TGTGCCAGCAGTCAGAGGGGGGTGGATACGCAGTATTTT. This sequence joins TRBV3-1 and TRBJ2-3; TRBD1 or TRBD2 may be the D gene (6 bases each). CDR3 length: 13 residues. The germline gives CDR1 LGHDT, CDR2 YNNKEL (reference sequence). The germline V and J ends were trimmed by 6 bases and 6 bases, with 13 bases remaining between them.

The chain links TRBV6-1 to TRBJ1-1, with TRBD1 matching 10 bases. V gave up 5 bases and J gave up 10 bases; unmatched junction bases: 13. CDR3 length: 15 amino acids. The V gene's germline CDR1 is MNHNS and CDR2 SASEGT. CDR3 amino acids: CASSQPGQGWPRAFF. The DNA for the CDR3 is TGTGCCAGCAGTCAGCCGGGACAGGGGTGGCCGCGAGCTTTCTTT.

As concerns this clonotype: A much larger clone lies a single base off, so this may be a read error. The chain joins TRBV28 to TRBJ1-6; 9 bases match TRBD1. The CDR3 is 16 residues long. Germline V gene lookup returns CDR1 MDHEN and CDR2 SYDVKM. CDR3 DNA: TGTGCCAGAAGTTTTGTACAGGGGGCCGGTAATTCACCCCTCCACTTT. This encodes CARSFVQGAGNSPLHF.

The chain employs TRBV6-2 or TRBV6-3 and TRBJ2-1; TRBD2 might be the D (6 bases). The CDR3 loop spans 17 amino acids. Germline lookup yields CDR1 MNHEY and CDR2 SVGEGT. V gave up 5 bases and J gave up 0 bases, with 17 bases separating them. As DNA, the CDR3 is TGTGCCAGCAGTCGGCCTTTATTAGCGGCCTCCTACAATGAGCAGTTCTTC. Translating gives CASSRPLLAASYNEQFF.

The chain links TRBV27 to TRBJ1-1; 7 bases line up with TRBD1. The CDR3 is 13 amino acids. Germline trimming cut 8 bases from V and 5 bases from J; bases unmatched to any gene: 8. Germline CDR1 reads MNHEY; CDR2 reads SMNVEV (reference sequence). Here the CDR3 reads CASSGGWYTEAFF. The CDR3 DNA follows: TGTGCCAGCTCAGGGGGTTGGTATACTGAAGCTTTCTTT.

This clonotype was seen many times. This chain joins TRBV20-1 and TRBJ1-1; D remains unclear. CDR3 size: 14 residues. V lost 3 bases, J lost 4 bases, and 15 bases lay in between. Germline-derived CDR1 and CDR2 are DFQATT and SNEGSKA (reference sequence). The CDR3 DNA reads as TGCAGTGCTAGGGGCTCCGGTAAAGGCACTGAAGCTTTCTTT. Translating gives CSARGSGKGTEAFF.

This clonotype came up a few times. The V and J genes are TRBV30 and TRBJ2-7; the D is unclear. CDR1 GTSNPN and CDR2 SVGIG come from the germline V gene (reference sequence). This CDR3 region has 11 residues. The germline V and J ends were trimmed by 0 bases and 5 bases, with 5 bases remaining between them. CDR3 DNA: TGTGCCTGGAGTGTAATAAACGAGCAGTACTTC. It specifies CAWSVINEQYF.

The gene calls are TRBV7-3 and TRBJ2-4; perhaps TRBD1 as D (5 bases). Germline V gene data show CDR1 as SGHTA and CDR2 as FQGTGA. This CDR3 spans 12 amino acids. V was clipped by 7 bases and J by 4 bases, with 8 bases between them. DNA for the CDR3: TGTGCCAGCATCGACAGAAAAAACATTCAGTACTTC. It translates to CASIDRKNIQYF.

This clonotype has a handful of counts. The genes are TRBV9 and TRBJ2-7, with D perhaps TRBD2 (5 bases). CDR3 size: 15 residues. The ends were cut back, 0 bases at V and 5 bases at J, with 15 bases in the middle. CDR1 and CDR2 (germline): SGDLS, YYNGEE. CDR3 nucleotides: TGTGCCAGCAGCGTAGACGGGGAACTCATCGACGAGCAGTACTTC. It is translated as CASSVDGELIDEQYF.